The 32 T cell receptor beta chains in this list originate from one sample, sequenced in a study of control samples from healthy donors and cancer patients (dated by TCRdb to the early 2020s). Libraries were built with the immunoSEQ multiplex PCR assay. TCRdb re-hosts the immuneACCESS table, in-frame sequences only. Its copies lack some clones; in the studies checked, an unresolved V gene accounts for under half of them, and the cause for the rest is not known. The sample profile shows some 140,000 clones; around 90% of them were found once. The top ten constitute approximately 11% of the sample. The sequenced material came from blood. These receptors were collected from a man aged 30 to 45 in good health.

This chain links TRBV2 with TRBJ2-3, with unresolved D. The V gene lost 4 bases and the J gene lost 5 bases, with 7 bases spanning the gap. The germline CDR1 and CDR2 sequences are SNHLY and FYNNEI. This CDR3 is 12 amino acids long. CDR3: CASSVTKDTQYF. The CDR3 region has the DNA TGTGCCAGCAGTGTCACAAAAGATACGCAGTATTTT.

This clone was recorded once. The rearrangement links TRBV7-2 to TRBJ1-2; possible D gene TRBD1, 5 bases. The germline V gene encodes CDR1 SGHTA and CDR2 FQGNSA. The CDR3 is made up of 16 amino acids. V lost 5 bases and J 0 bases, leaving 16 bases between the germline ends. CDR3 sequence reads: CASSLGGAESNYGYTF. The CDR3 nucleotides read TGTGCCAGCAGCCTAGGTGGGGCGGAATCTAACTATGGCTACACCTTC.

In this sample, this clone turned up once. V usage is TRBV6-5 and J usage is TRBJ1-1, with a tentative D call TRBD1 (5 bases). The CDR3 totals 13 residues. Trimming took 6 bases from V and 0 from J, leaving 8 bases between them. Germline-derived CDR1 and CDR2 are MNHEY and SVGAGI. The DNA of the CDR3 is TGTGCCAGCAGCATGGGGGTGAACACTGAAGCTTTCTTT. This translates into CASSMGVNTEAFF.

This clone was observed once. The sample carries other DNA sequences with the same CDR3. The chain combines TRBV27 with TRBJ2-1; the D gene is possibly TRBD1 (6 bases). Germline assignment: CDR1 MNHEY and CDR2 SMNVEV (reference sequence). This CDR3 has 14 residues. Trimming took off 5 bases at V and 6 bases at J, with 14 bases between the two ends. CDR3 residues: CASSLGGQGNEQFF. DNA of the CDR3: TGTGCCAGCAGTCTAGGGGGACAAGGCAATGAGCAGTTCTTC.

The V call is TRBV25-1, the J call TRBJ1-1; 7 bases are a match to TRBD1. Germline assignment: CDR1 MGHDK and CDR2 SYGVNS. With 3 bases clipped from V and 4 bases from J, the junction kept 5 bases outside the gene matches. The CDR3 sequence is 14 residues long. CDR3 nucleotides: TGTGCCAGCAGTGAGACAGGGAGGGTCACTGAAGCTTTCTTT. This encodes CASSETGRVTEAFF.

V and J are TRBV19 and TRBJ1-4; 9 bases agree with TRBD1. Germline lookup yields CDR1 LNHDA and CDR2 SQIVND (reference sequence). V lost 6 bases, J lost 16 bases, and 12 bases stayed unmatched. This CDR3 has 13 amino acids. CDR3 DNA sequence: TGTGCCAGTAGATCCCGGGGACAGGGATTTCCGTTTTTT. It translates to CASRSRGQGFPFF.

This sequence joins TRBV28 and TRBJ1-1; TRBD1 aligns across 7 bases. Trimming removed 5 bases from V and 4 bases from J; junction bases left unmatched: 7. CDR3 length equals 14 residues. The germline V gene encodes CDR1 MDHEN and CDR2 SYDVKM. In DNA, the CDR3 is TGTGCCAGCAGTCCATATACAGGGGCCACTGAAGCTTTCTTT. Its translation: CASSPYTGATEAFF.

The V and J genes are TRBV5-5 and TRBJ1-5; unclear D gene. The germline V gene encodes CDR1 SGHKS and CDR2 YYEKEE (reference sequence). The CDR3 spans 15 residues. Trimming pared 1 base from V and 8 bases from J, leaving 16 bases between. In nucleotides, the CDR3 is TGTGCCAGCAGCTTGACGGTCCGGGAGGAGAAGCCCCAGCATTTT. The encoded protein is CASSLTVREEKPQHF.

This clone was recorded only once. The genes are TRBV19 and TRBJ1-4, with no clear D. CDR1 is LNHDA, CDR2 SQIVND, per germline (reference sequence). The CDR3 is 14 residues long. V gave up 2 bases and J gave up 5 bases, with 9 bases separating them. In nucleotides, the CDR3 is TGTGCCAGTAGTATAACCAGTAGGAATGAAAAACTGTTTTTT. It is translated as CASSITSRNEKLFF.

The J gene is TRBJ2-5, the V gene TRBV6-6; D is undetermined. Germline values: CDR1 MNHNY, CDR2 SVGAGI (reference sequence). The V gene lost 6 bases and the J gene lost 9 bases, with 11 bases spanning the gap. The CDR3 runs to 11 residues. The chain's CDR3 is CASRRNQAQYF. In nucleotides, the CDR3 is TGTGCCAGCAGACGTAACCAGGCCCAGTACTTC.

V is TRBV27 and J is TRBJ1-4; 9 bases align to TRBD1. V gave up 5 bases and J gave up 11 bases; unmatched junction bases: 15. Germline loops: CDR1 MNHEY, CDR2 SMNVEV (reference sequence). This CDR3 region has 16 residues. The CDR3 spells CASSLLPGQGIEKLFF. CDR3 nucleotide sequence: TGTGCCAGCAGTCTACTCCCGGGACAGGGAATAGAGAAACTGTTTTTT. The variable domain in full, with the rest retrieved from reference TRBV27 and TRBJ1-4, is EAQVTQNPRYLITVTGKKLTVTCSQNMNHEYMSWYRQDPGLGLRQIYYSMNVEVTDKGDVPEGYKVSRKEKRNFPLILESPSPNQTSLYFCASSLLPGQGIEKLFFGSGTQLSVL.

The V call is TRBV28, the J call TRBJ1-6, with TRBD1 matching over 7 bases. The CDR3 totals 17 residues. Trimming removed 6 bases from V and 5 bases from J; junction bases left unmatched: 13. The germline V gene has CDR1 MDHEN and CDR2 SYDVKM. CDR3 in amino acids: CASSSPRKQGDNSPLHF. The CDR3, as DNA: TGTGCCAGCAGCTCCCCGCGGAAGCAGGGGGATAATTCACCCCTCCACTTT.

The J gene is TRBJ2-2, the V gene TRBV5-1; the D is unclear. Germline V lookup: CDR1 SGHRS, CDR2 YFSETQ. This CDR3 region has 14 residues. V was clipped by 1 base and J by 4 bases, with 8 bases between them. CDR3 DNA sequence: TGCGCCAGCAGCTTGCTGATGATCACCGGGGAGCTGTTTTTT. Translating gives CASSLLMITGELFF.

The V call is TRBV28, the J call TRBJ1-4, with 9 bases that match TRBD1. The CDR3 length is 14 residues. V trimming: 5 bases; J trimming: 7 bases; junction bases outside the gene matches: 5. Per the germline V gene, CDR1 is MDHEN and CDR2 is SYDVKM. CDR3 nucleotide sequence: TGTGCCAGCAGTACACAGGGGGCGGGTGAAAAACTGTTTTTT. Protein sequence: CASSTQGAGEKLFF.

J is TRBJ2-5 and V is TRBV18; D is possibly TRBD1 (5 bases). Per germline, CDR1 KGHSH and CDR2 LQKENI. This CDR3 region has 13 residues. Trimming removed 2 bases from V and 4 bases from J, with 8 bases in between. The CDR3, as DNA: TGTGCCAGCTCACCAGGTGGGGCAGAGACCCAGTACTTC. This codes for CASSPGGAETQYF.

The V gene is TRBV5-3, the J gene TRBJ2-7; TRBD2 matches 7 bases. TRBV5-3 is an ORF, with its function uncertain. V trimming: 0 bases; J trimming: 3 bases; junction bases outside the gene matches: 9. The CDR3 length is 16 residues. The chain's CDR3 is CARSLGAREMSYEQYF. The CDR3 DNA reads TGTGCCAGAAGCTTGGGGGCGCGGGAGATGAGCTACGAGCAGTACTTC.

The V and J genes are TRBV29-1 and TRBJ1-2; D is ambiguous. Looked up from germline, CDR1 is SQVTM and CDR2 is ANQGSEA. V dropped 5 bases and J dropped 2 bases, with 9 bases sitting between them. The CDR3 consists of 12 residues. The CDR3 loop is CSVPRENYGYTF. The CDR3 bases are TGCAGCGTTCCGAGGGAGAACTATGGCTACACCTTC.

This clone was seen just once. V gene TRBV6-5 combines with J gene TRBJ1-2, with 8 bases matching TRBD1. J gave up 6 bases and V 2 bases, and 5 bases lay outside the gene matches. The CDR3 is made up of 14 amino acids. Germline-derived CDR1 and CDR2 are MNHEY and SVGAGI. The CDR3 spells CASSYADRGDGYTF. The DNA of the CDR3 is TGTGCCAGCAGTTACGCCGACAGGGGCGATGGCTACACCTTC.

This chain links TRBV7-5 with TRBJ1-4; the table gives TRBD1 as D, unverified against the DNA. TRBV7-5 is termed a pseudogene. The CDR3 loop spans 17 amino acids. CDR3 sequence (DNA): TGTGCCAGAAGCTTAGCGGACAGGAAACACCCTAATGAAAAACTGTTTTTT. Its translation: CARSLADRKHPNEKLFF.

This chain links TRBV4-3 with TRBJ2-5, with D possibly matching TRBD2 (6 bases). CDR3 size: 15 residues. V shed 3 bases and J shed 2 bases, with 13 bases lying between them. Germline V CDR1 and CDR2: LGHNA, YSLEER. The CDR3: CASSQGDFQQETQYF. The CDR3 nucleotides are TGCGCCAGCAGCCAGGGGGACTTTCAACAAGAGACCCAGTACTTC.

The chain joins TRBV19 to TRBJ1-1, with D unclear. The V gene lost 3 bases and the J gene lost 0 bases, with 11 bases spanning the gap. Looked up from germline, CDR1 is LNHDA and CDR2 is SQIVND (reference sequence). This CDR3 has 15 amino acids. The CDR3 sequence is CASSMVSIVNTEAFF. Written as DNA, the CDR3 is TGTGCCAGTAGTATGGTCAGTATCGTGAACACTGAAGCTTTCTTT.

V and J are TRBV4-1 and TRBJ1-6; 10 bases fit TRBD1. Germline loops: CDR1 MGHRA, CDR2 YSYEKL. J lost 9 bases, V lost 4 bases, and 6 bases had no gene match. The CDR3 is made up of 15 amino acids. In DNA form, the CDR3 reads TGCGCCAGCAGCCTAGACAGGGGGCTGCGTTCACCCCTCCACTTT. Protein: CASSLDRGLRSPLHF.

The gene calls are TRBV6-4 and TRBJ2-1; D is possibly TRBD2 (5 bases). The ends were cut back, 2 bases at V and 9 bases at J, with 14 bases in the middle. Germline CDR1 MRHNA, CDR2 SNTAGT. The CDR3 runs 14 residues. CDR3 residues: CASSDTPLGSEQFF. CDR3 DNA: TGTGCCAGCAGTGACACACCCCTGGGGAGTGAGCAGTTCTTC.

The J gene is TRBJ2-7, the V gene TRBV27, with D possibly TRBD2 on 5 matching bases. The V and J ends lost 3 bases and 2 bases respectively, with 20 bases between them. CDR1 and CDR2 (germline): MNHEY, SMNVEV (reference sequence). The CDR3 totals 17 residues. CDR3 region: CASSLGFRGEKTYEQYF. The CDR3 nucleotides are TGTGCCAGCAGTTTGGGGTTTCGGGGAGAAAAGACCTACGAGCAGTACTTC.

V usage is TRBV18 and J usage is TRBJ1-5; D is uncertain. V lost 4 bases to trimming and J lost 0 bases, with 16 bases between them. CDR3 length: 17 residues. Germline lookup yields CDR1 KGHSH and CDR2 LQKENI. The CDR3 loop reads CASSLNTGSNSNQPQHF. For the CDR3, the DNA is TGTGCCAGCTCACTGAACACGGGGAGCAATAGCAATCAGCCCCAGCATTTT. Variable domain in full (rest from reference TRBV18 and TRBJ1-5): NAGVMQNPRHLVRRRGQEARLRCSPMKGHSHVYWYRQLPEEGLKFMVYLQKENIIDESGMPKERFSAEFPKEGPSILRIQQVVRGDSAAYFCASSLNTGSNSNQPQHFGDGTRLSIL.

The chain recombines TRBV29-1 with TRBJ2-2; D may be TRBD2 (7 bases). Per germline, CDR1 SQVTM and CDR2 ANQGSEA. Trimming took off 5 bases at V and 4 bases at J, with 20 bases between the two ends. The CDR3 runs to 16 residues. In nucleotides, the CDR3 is TGCAGCGTTACCCTTTCCGGCGCGGGGGCCACCGGGGAGCTGTTTTTT. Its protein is CSVTLSGAGATGELFF.

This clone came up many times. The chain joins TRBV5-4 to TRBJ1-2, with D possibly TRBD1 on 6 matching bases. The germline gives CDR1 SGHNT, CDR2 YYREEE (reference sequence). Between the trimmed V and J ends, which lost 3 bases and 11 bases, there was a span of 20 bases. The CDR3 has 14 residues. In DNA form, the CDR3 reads TGTGCCAGCAGCTGGAGGGGGGACGTTCTGAAGTACACCTTC. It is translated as CASSWRGDVLKYTF.

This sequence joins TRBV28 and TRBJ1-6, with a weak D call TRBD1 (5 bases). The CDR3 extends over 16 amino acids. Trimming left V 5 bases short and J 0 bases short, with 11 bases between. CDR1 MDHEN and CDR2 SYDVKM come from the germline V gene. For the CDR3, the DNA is TGTGCCAGCAGTCCTTCCAGGGACTCCTATAATTCACCCCTCCACTTT. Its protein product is CASSPSRDSYNSPLHF.

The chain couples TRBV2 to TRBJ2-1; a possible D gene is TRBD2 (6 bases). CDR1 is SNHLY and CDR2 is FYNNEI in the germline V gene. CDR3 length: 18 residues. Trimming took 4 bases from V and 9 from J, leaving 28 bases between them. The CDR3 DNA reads TGTGCCAGCAGTGTTGGAGCTCTCGGCGGGGACGCCCGCGGTGAGCAGTTCTTC. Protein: CASSVGALGGDARGEQFF.

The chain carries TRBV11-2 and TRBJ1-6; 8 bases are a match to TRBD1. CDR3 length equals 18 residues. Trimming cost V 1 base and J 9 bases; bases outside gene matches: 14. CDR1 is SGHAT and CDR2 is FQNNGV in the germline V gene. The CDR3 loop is CASSLGPQGRGRVSPLHF. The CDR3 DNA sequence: TGTGCCAGCAGCTTAGGACCCCAAGGCAGGGGGCGCGTTTCACCCCTCCACTTT.

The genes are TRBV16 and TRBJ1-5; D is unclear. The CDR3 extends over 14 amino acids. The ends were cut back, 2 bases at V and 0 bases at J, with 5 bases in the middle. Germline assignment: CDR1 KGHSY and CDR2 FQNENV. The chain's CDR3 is CASSQILSNQPQHF. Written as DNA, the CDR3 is TGTGCCAGCAGCCAAATCCTTAGCAATCAGCCCCAGCATTTT.

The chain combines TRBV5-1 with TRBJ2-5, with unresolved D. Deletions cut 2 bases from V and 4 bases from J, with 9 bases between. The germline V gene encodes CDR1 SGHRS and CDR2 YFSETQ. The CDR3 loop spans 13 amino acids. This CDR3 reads CASSLFASETQYF. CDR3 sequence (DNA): TGCGCCAGCAGCTTATTCGCTTCAGAGACCCAGTACTTC.